These 5 T cell receptor beta chains came from one sample sequenced in a study of PD-L1 blockade in urothelial cancer. Only in-frame clones appear in the TCRdb table, and some are missing; sequencing was by immunoSEQ multiplex PCR. The sample lists 60,000 to 70,000 clones, roughly four fifths seen once, with 1.6% in the top ten. The time point is: pretreatment peripheral blood. Here the sequenced sample was PBMCs, taken around atezolizumab (anti-PD-L1) treatment. Receptors were obtained from a man between 65 and 80 years old with urothelial cancer.

This clone came up once. The chain couples TRBV10-3 to TRBJ2-3; 12 bases agree with TRBD2. The CDR3 has 18 amino acids. Germline V gives CDR1 ENHRY, CDR2 SYGVKD. Trimming took 2 bases from V and 2 from J; bases not matched to a gene: 8. CDR3 sequence reads: CAISETGTSGLDTDTQYF. CDR3 sequence (DNA): TGTGCCATCAGTGAGACCGGGACTAGCGGGTTAGACACAGATACGCAGTATTTT.

The chain couples TRBV2 to TRBJ1-5, with D unclear. The CDR3 extends over 14 amino acids. Looked up from germline, CDR1 is SNHLY and CDR2 is FYNNEI. The V end was cut by 1 base, the J end by 7 bases, with 11 bases between. CDR3 DNA: TGTGCCAGCAGTGAAGGGGCAGGAGGCCAGCCCCAGCATTTT. Amino acid sequence: CASSEGAGGQPQHF.

V is TRBV28 and J is TRBJ2-5; possibly TRBD1 for D (5 bases). The V and J ends lost 4 bases and 4 bases respectively, with 22 bases between them. CDR1 is MDHEN, CDR2 SYDVKM, per germline. CDR3 size: 17 residues. Here the CDR3 reads CASSYPPQAGPIETQYF. CDR3 nucleotides: TGTGCCAGCAGTTACCCCCCCCAGGCAGGGCCGATAGAGACCCAGTACTTC. The full variable domain, completed using reference TRBV28 and TRBJ2-5, is DVKVTQSSRYLVKRTGEKVFLECVQDMDHENMFWYRQDPGLGLRLIYFSYDVKMKEKGDIPEGYSVSREKKERFSLILESASTNQTSMYLCASSYPPQAGPIETQYFGPGTRLLVL.

The chain uses TRBV5-1 and TRBJ1-3, with TRBD1 matching 8 bases. This CDR3 spans 18 amino acids. The J segment lost 1 base and the V segment lost 0 bases, leaving 9 bases of the junction unmatched. Germline V gene lookup returns CDR1 SGHRS and CDR2 YFSETQ. The CDR3 bases are TGCGCCAGCAGCTTGGGGCAGGGGGCTAAAGTATCTGGAAACACCATATATTTT. The encoded protein is CASSLGQGAKVSGNTIYF.

V gene TRBV5-1 combines with J gene TRBJ1-3, with 12 bases aligning to TRBD1. The CDR3 spans 16 residues. Germline V CDR1 and CDR2: SGHRS, YFSETQ. V trimming: 3 bases; J trimming: 4 bases; junction bases outside the gene matches: 5. CDR3 in DNA: TGCGCCAGCAGCTCGGGACAGGGGGCGCGGGGAAACACCATATATTTT. Translating gives CASSSGQGARGNTIYF.